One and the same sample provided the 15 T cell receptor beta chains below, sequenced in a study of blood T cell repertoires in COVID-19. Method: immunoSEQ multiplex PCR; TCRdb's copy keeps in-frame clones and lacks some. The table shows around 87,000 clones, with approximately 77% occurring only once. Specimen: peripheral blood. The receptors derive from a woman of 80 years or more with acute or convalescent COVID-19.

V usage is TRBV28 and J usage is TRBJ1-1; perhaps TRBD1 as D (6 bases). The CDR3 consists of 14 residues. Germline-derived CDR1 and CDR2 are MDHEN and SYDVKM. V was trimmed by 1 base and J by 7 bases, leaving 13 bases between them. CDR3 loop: CASSLSLRGVEAFF. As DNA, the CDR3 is TGTGCCAGCAGTTTATCCCTCAGGGGTGTTGAAGCTTTCTTT.

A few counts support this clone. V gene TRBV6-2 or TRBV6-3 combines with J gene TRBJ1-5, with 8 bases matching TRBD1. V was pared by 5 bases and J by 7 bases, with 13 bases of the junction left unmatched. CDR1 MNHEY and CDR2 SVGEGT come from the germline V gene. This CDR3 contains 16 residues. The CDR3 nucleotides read TGTGCCAGCAGTCCGCCGGGACAGGACACCTTCCAGCCCCAGCATTTT. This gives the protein CASSPPGQDTFQPQHF.

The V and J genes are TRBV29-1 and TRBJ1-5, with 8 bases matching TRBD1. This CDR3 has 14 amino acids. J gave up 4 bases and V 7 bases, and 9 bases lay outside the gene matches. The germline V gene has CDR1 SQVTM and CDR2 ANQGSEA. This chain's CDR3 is CSAGGQGDNQPQHF. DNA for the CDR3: TGCAGCGCTGGAGGACAGGGAGATAATCAGCCCCAGCATTTT. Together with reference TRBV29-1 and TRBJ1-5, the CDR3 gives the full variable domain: SAVISQKPSRDICQRGTSLTIQCQVDSQVTMMFWYRQQPGQSLTLIATANQGSEATYESGFVIDKFPISRPNLTFSTLTVSNMSPEDSSIYLCSAGGQGDNQPQHFGDGTRLSIL.

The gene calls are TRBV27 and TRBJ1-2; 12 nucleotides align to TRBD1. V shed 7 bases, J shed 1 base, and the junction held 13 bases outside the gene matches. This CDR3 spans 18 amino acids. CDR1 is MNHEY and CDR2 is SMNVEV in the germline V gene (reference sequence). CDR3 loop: CASTLRRDRGPYNYGYTF. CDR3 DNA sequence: TGTGCCAGCACCCTCAGAAGGGACAGGGGGCCCTATAACTATGGCTACACCTTC.

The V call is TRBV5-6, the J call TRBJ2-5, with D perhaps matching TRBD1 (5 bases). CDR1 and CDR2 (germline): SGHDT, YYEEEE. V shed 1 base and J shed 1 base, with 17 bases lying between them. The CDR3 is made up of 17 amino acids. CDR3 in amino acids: CASSLIKETVSQETQYF. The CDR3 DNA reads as TGTGCCAGCAGCTTGATAAAAGAGACAGTAAGCCAAGAGACCCAGTACTTC.

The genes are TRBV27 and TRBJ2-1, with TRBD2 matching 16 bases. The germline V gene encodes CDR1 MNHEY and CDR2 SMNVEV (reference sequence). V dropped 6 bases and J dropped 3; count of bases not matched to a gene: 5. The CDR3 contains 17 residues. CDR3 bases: TGTGCCAGCAGGGGACTAGCGGGGGGGCCGGGCTACAATGAGCAGTTCTTC. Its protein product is CASRGLAGGPGYNEQFF.

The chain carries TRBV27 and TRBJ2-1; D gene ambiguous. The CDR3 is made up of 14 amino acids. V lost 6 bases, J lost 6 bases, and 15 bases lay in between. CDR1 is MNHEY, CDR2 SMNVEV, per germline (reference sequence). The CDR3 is CASRRDFSTNEQFF. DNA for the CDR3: TGTGCCAGCAGGCGAGACTTCTCTACCAATGAGCAGTTCTTC.

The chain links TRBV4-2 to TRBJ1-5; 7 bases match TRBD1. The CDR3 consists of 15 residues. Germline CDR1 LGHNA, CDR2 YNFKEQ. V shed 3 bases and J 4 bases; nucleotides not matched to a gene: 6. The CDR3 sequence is CASSQATGDNQPQHF. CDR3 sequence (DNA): TGTGCCAGCAGCCAGGCTACAGGGGATAATCAGCCCCAGCATTTT.

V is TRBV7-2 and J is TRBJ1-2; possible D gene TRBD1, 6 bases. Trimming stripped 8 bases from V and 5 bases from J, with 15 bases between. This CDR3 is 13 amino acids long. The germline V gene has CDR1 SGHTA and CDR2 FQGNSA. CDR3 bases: TGTGCCAGCGCACAGGGCGGGTCTTATGGCTACACCTTC. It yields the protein CASAQGGSYGYTF.

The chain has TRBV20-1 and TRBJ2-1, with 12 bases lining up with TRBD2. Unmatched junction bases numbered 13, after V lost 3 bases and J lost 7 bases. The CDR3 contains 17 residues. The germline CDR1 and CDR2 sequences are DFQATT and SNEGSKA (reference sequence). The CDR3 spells CSASRTPSGRASNEQFF. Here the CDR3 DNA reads TGCAGTGCTAGTAGAACGCCTAGCGGGAGGGCCAGTAATGAGCAGTTCTTC.

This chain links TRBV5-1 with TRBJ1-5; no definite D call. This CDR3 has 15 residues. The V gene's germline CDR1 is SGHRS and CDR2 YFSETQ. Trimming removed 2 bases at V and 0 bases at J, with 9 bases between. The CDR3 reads CASSLGVASNQPQHF. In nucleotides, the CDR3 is TGCGCCAGCAGCTTAGGAGTTGCTAGCAATCAGCCCCAGCATTTT.

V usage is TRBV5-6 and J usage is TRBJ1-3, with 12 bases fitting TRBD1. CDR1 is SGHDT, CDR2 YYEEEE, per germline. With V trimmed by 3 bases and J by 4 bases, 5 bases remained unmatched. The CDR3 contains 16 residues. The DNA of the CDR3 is TGTGCCAGCAGCTGGGGACAGGGGGCGCGCGGAAACACCATATATTTT. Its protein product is CASSWGQGARGNTIYF.

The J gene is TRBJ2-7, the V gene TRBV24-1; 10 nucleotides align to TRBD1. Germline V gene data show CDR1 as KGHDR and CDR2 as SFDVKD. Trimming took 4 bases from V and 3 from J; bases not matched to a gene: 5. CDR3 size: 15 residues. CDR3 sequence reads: CATSEAGQGFYEQYF. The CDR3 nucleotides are TGTGCCACCAGTGAGGCGGGACAGGGGTTCTACGAGCAGTACTTC.

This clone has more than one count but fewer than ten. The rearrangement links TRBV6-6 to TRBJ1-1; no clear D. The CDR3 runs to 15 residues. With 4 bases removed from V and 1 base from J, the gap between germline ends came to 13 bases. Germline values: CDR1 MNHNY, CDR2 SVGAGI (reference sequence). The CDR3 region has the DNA TGTGCCAGCAGTTTCCCGGCCGGGGAGAACACTGAAGCTTTCTTT. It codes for CASSFPAGENTEAFF.

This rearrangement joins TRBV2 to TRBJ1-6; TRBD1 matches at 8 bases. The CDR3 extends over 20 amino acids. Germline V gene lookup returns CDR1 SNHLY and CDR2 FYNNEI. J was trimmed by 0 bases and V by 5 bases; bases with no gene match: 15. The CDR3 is CASSKRGQGVGLSYNSPLHF. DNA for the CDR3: TGTGCCAGCAGTAAACGCGGACAGGGTGTGGGTCTCTCCTATAATTCACCCCTCCACTTT.